In its sample, the clone carrying this T cell receptor (beta chain) was seen a few times. Antigen specificity is unknown. This CDR3 spans 15 amino acids. The V end was cut by 6 bases, the J end by 4 bases, with 20 bases between. The germline V gene encodes CDR1 SQVTM and CDR2 ANQGSEA. The record originates from a study of T cells in Graves' hyperthyroidism and ophthalmopathy. On the study more broadly: Prior to any treatment, at the point of initial diagnosis, peripheral blood was collected. Broader study findings: Model-based prediction identified ophthalmopathy a median 6.5 months prior to its onset.

RNA transcripts provided the source from which TCR beta CDR3 regions were amplified. During a first-round RT-PCR of the TCR CDR3, the HTBI primer set was used. TCRdb fed the multiplex PCR reads into MiXCR, producing one record per CDR3 protein. Here the sample spans 400,000 to 500,000 distinct CDR3 sequences, around 13% being singletons. Graves' hyperthyroidism is called stable when ophthalmopathy does not progress within 18 months. Sample: blood. The V call is TRBV29-1, the J call TRBJ2-3, with D perhaps being TRBD1 or TRBD2 (5 bases each). The TCR was taken from a woman aged 18 to 35 with Graves' hyperthyroidism. The CDR3 here is CSVGAWGEGADTQYF. The DNA for the CDR3 is TGCAGCGTCGGGGCTTGGGGAGAAGGGGCAGATACGCAGTATTTT.